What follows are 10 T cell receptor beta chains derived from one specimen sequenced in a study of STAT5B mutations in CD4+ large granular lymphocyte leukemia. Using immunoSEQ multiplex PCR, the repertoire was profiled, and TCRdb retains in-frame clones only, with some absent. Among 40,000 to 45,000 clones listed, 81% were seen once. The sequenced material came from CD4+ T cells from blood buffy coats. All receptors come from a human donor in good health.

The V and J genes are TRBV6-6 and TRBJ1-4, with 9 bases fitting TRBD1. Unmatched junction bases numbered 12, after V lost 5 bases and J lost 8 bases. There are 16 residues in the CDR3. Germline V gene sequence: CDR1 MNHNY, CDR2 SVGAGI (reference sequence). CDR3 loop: CASSASGTGKGEKLFF. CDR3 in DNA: TGTGCCAGCAGTGCTTCCGGGACAGGGAAGGGCGAAAAACTGTTTTTT.

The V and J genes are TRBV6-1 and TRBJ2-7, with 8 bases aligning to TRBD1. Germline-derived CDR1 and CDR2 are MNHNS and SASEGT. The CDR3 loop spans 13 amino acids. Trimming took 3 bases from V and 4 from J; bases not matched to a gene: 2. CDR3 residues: CASSEDREYEQYF. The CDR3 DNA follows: TGTGCCAGCAGTGAGGACAGGGAATACGAGCAGTACTTC.

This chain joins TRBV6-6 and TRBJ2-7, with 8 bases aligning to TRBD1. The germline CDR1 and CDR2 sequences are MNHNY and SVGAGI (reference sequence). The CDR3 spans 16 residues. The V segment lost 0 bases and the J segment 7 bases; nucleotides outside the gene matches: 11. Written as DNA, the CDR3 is TGTGCCAGCAGTTACTCGATGGGTGGACAGGGCAGGGAGCAGTACTTC. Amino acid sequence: CASSYSMGGQGREQYF.

The CDR3 bases are TGTGCCACCCGTTGGACTAACTATGGCTACACCTTC. This translates into CATRWTNYGYTF. V is TRBV6-1 and J is TRBJ1-2; D ambiguous. CDR3 size: 12 residues. Germline V gene data show CDR1 as MNHNS and CDR2 as SASEGT. V shed 10 bases and J shed 0 bases, with 9 bases lying between them.

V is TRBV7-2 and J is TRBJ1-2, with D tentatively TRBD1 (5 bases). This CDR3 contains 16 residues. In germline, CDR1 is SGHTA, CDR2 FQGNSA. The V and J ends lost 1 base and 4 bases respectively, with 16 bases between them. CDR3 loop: CASSLEGAALAYGYTF. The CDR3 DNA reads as TGTGCCAGCAGCTTAGAAGGGGCGGCACTGGCCTATGGCTACACCTTC.

Here the CDR3 reads CASSIGGKATQYF. CDR3 nucleotide sequence: TGTGCCAGTAGTATAGGGGGCAAAGCGACCCAGTACTTC. The V and J genes are TRBV19 and TRBJ2-5; TRBD1 is a possible D gene (5 bases). The CDR3 covers 13 residues. V lost 1 base to trimming and J lost 7 bases, with 10 bases between them. Germline CDR1 LNHDA, CDR2 SQIVND (reference sequence).

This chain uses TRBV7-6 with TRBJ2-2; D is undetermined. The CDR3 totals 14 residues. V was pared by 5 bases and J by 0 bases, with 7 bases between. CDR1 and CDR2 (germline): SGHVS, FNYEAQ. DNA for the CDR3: TGTGCCAGCAGCCGTACCCCGAACACCGGGGAGCTGTTTTTT. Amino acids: CASSRTPNTGELFF.

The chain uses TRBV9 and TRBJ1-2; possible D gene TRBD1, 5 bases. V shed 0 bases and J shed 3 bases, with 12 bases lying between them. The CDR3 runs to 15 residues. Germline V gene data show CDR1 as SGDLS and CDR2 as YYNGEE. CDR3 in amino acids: CASSVAATVDYGYTF. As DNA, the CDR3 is TGTGCCAGCAGCGTAGCGGCGACAGTGGACTATGGCTACACCTTC.

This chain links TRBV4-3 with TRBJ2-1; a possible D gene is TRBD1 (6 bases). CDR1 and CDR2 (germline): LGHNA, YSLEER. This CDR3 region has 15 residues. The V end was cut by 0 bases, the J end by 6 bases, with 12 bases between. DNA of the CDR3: TGCGCCAGCAGCCAAGAGGGGGCGCGAGGCAATGAGCAGTTCTTC. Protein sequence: CASSQEGARGNEQFF.

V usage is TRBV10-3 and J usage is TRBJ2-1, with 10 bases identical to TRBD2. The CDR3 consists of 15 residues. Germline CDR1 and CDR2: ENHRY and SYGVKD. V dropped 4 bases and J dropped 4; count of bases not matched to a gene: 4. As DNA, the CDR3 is TGTGCCATCAGTGGGAGCGGGGGGGGATACAATGAGCAGTTCTTC. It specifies CAISGSGGGYNEQFF.